This T cell receptor beta chain was documented in a study of identical twins. Using its own MiXCR run on the 5' RACE reads, TCRdb lists one record per CDR3 protein. Among hundreds of thousands of distinct CDR3 sequences listed, 9% to 15% were seen once. General observations from the study: Analyses of zero insertions could be partly confounded by invariant MAIT and iNKT cells.

About this clonotype itself: Its matching antigen is unknown.

These data were likewise used in another study, on yellow fever vaccine responses in identical twins. This second study notes: On the reported evidence, twins' vaccine T cell responses seemed partly convergent and partly personalized.

Sequenced input: PBMCs. The TCR was taken from a woman younger than 35 in good health.

Written as DNA, the CDR3 is TGCGCCAGCAGTTTTGCCGGACAGGTCACAGATACGCAGTATTTT. Its translation is CASSFAGQVTDTQYF. This chain joins TRBV5-1 and TRBJ2-3, with TRBD1 identical over 7 bases. CDR1 and CDR2 from the germline V gene are SGHRS and YFSETQ. Trimming at V came to 5 bases and at J to 2 bases, leaving 8 bases not matched to a gene. The CDR3 is made up of 15 amino acids.